This TCR beta chain was obtained from a study of blood T cell repertoires in COVID-19. Study overall: T cells, B-cell-depleted T cells, or PBMCs supplied cDNA or gDNA.

Profiled with immunoSEQ multiplex PCR; TCRdb holds only in-frame clones, not every one. The data hold about 160,000 clones, with 80% observed a single time. V shed 7 bases and J shed 10 bases, with 23 bases lying between them. This CDR3 region has 15 residues. Germline CDR1 LNHDA, CDR2 SQIVND (reference sequence). The TCR was taken from a man aged 40-50 years who had recovered from COVID-19. The chain has TRBV19 and TRBJ2-1; possible D gene TRBD2, 6 bases. The sample was PBMCs or T cells enriched from blood (not recorded which). For the CDR3, the DNA is TGTGCCAGTAACCCCGGCGGGACCGCAACGAGGGAGCAGTTCTTC. Its translation: CASNPGGTATREQFF.